This TCR beta chain was recorded in a study of vaccination effects on CD4 cells after COVID-19. Study outcomes and limitations: Late post-vaccination, clones induced by infection and those induced by vaccine underwent marked clonal contraction.

Viral peptide pool expansion of antigen-specific CD4+ T cells preceded sequencing in the ViraFEST assay. CD4+ T cells were isolated after 10 days of culture. Convalescent patients had PCR-confirmed SARS-CoV-2 infection between March and December 2020. Of the BNT162b2 and mRNA-1273 vaccines, participants received two doses of one or the other. Wells containing a few million PBMC each were cultured with approximately 9.7 IU/ml IL-2 and approximately 10 ug/ml peptides. For this clone: Its antigen is unknown.

V gave up 6 bases and J gave up 7 bases, with 15 bases separating them. CDR1 and CDR2 (germline): SNHLY, FYNNEI. The CDR3 extends over 14 amino acids. Sequenced by immunoSEQ multiplex PCR; TCRdb stores in-frame clones only, minus some. The sample carries about 18,000 clones, just over 75% recorded once. The sequence derives from a human donor who had a prior SARS-CoV-2 infection. V gene TRBV2 combines with J gene TRBJ1-4; D uncertain. The sample in question was CD4+ T cells from PBMCs cultured with SARS-CoV-2 spike peptides, obtained after COVID-19 vaccination. CDR3 residues: CASSPLVEVEKLFF. Written as DNA, the CDR3 is TGTGCCAGCAGCCCACTTGTGGAGGTTGAAAAACTGTTTTTT.